The 12 T cell receptor beta chains in this list originate from one sample, sequenced in a study of blood T cell repertoires in COVID-19. Repertoires were generated with immunoSEQ multiplex PCR, while TCRdb's copy carries only in-frame clones and drops some. The sample has 360,000 or so clones, about 92% seen once; the top ten hold about 3.9%. The sequenced sample consisted of peripheral blood. These TCRs come from a woman aged 60-75 years with COVID-19, enrolled during active disease.

This chain joins TRBV19 and TRBJ1-2, with TRBD1 identical over 8 bases. The CDR3 spans 15 residues. Unmatched junction bases numbered 11, after V lost 7 bases and J lost 4 bases. From germline, CDR1 is LNHDA and CDR2 SQIVND (reference sequence). The CDR3: CASIGPQGAGYGYTF. CDR3 DNA: TGTGCCAGTATTGGGCCCCAGGGGGCGGGCTATGGCTACACCTTC. The full variable domain, completed using reference TRBV19 and TRBJ1-2, is DGGITQSPKYLFRKEGQNVTLSCEQNLNHDAMYWYRQDPGQGLRLIYYSQIVNDFQKGDIAEGYSVSREKKESFPLTVTSAQKNPTAFYLCASIGPQGAGYGYTFGSGTRLTVV.

For the CDR3, the DNA is TGTGCCAGCAGTTTAGAATTCAGGGGTCAGCCCCAGCATTTT. Protein sequence: CASSLEFRGQPQHF. The rearrangement links TRBV27 to TRBJ1-5; tentative D call: TRBD1 (6 bases). Trimming pared 2 bases from V and 6 bases from J, leaving 11 bases between. The CDR3 contains 14 residues. CDR1 is MNHEY, CDR2 SMNVEV, per germline (reference sequence).

This clone was detected a few times. V and J are TRBV25-1 and TRBJ1-6; 8 bases map to TRBD1. The CDR3 runs to 15 residues. J lost 5 bases, V lost 5 bases, and 5 bases had no gene match. CDR1 MGHDK and CDR2 SYGVNS come from the germline V gene. CDR3 nucleotide sequence: TGTGCCAGCAGTAACGGACAGGGTAATAATTCACCCCTCCACTTT. As protein: CASSNGQGNNSPLHF.

The chain combines TRBV5-6 with TRBJ2-7; tentatively, D is TRBD1 (6 bases). The V end lost 4 bases, the J end lost 0 bases, and 11 bases lay between the germline ends. CDR1 is SGHDT, CDR2 YYEEEE, per germline. The CDR3 is 14 residues long. The DNA for the CDR3 is TGTGCCAGCAGCCCTGGACAGAGCTCCTACGAGCAGTACTTC. Translated: CASSPGQSSYEQYF.

The chain couples TRBV28 to TRBJ1-1; 7 bases are shared with TRBD1. In germline, CDR1 is MDHEN, CDR2 SYDVKM. The CDR3 length is 13 residues. V gave up 3 bases and J gave up 6 bases; unmatched junction bases: 4. The CDR3 DNA reads TGTGCCAGCAGTTTTTTCAGGGGGTCTGAAGCTTTCTTT. It specifies CASSFFRGSEAFF. The full variable domain, rest sourced from reference TRBV28 and TRBJ1-1, is DVKVTQSSRYLVKRTGEKVFLECVQDMDHENMFWYRQDPGLGLRLIYFSYDVKMKEKGDIPEGYSVSREKKERFSLILESASTNQTSMYLCASSFFRGSEAFFGQGTRLTVV.

V is TRBV18 and J is TRBJ2-5; tentatively, D is TRBD1 (6 bases). Germline values: CDR1 KGHSH, CDR2 LQKENI. This CDR3 has 14 residues. V was shortened by 3 bases and J by 5 bases, with 13 bases between the two germline ends. The DNA of the CDR3 is TGTGCCAGCTCACCTTTGGGACAATGGGAGACCCAGTACTTC. Residues: CASSPLGQWETQYF.

V usage is TRBV6-5 and J usage is TRBJ1-6; 9 bases align to TRBD1. Trimming took 0 bases from V and 7 from J; bases not matched to a gene: 1. Germline lookup yields CDR1 MNHEY and CDR2 SVGAGI. CDR3 length equals 15 residues. CDR3 in amino acids: CASSYSGQGNSPLHF. In nucleotides, the CDR3 is TGTGCCAGCAGTTACTCGGGACAGGGAAATTCACCCCTCCACTTT.

The chain is built from TRBV5-6 and TRBJ2-5, with D unclear. Trimming took 0 bases from V and 2 from J, leaving 5 bases between them. The CDR3 consists of 13 residues. Germline V gene sequence: CDR1 SGHDT, CDR2 YYEEEE. CDR3 loop: CASSLDRQETQYF. In nucleotides, the CDR3 is TGTGCCAGCAGCTTGGATAGACAAGAGACCCAGTACTTC.

With respect to this clone: Other DNA sequences within the sample encode an identical CDR3. V usage is TRBV7-3 and J usage is TRBJ2-2; D possibly corresponds to TRBD2 (5 bases). This CDR3 has 14 residues. Trimming shortened V by 2 bases and J by 1 base, and 5 bases separated the two germline ends. Germline V lookup: CDR1 SGHTA, CDR2 FQGTGA. CDR3 loop: CASSLRGNTGELFF. The CDR3 DNA is TGTGCCAGCAGCTTACGGGGGAACACCGGGGAGCTGTTTTTT.

The chain has TRBV6-2 or TRBV6-3 and TRBJ1-1; TRBD1 matches at 9 bases. CDR1 and CDR2 (germline): MNHEY, SVGEGT. CDR3 length equals 15 residues. The J segment lost 5 bases and the V segment lost 2 bases, leaving 6 bases of the junction unmatched. The chain's CDR3 is CASSYPPTGGTEAFF. DNA of the CDR3: TGTGCCAGCAGTTACCCCCCGACAGGGGGGACTGAAGCTTTCTTT.

J is TRBJ1-3 and V is TRBV7-2; D uncertain. Germline CDR1 is SGHTA and CDR2 is FQGNSA. V dropped 1 base and J dropped 4 bases, with 11 bases sitting between them. The length of the CDR3 is 15 residues. CDR3 sequence (DNA): TGTGCCAGCAGCTTAGATGGAGGATGGGGAAACACCATATATTTT. As protein: CASSLDGGWGNTIYF.

The chain is built from TRBV11-3 and TRBJ1-1; D might be TRBD1 (6 bases). V was trimmed by 6 bases and J by 5 bases, leaving 13 bases between them. CDR1 and CDR2 (germline): SGHNT, YENEEA. CDR3 length: 13 residues. The CDR3 DNA follows: TGTGCCAGCAGTTTCACCAGGGGTACTGAAGCTTTCTTT. Translating it yields CASSFTRGTEAFF.